This T cell receptor (beta chain) came from a study of cytomegalovirus exposure and HLA in healthy donors. Regarding this clone: The antigen is undetermined.

It was with 60 Vbeta and 13 Jbeta primers that the PCR ran. Generated by immunoSEQ multiplex PCR, the TCRdb table keeps only in-frame clones and is missing some. The table lists about 220,000 clones, 75% of them singletons. This CDR3 contains 14 residues. Germline CDR1 and CDR2: SGHRS and YFSETQ. Germline trimming cut 4 bases from V and 3 bases from J; bases unmatched to any gene: 3. Overall study results and limits: As a later analysis revealed, most CMV-associated TCR beta chains appeared HLA-restricted. Within the data, a cluster of highly shared sequence variants was likely a sequencing artifact.

Each donor was nominally healthy when sampled (though unrecorded immune exposures were likely). The sequence was collected from a woman in her twenties or thirties in good health and CMV-seronegative. The sequenced material came from PBMCs. J is TRBJ1-1 and V is TRBV5-1; TRBD1 aligns across 10 bases. DNA for the CDR3: TGCGCCAGCAGCGGAGGGACAGGGGACACTGAAGCTTTCTTT. Amino acid sequence: CASSGGTGDTEAFF.